This T cell receptor beta chain was recorded in a study of T cells in Graves' hyperthyroidism and ophthalmopathy (dated by TCRdb to about 2019). The study in broad terms: Peripheral blood samples were taken at initial diagnosis, before any treatment was given. TCR Vbeta CDR3 sequencing of 130 to 150 peripheral blood samples (more than 40 ophthalmopathy, under 80 hyperthyroidism and around 17 progressor patients) is reported in the paper. A discovery cohort of around 98 patients, about 43 with Graves' ophthalmopathy and approximately 57 with stable Graves' hyperthyroidism, was used to find distinguishing TCR V-J signatures. Whether ophthalmopathy could be predicted prospectively was tested in an independent validation cohort made up of under 20 hyperthyroidism patients plus 17 patients who later progressed to ophthalmopathy. In addition, the study compared T-cell repertoires in thyroid tissue and in blood from over 5 Graves' hyperthyroidism patients. The approximately 98 discovery patients were randomly divided into training and test sets at a 7:3 ratio. After sampling, hyperthyroidism patients received methimazole starting at 30 mg daily, and ophthalmopathy patients received high-dose intravenous methylprednisolone. The full study reports these points: Most expanded thyroid clonotypes (frequency above 0.001) were also detected in blood, suggesting blood repertoires may reflect thyroid immune responses. In validation, progression to ophthalmopathy was predicted by the model with 70% to 71% sensitivity and roughly 76% specificity, a median of around 5.9 months before onset. Sample size was not statistically predetermined, and blinding of investigators to group allocation was not performed. A 13 V-J signature model separated ophthalmopathy from stable hyperthyroidism, with about 90% sensitivity and just under 84% specificity in cross-validation and 80%/75% in testing.

Amplification of TCR beta CDR3 regions was carried out from RNA transcripts. The first round of RT-PCR for the TCR CDR3 was performed with the HTBI primer set and the Qiagen OneStep RT-PCR kit. Libraries were constructed in a second round of multiplex PCR, after which size selection and purification were performed. Libraries were sequenced paired-end with 100 bp reads on an Illumina HiSeq2000. The paper's processing steps were these. SOAPnuke was used to process the raw data, throwing out any read that contained adapters or uncalled bases, had a mean Phred below 15, or lacked an exact constant-primer or identifier match. COPE v1.2.5 was used to merge high-quality paired reads, and clonotypes were defined as unique nucleotide sequences. MiTCR v1.1 was used to align clonotypes to the IMGT TRBV, TRBD and TRBJ reference segments. The analysis included only V-J combinations with a frequency above 0.0001, which together covered roughly 99% of the repertoires. The TCS score was defined as the ratio of F50 (clonal expansion) to E x V (chaos), calculated using BLOSUM62-based TCRdist between CDR3 peptides within each V-J. Welch's t-statistics and random forest reduced some 510 V-J features to about 13, which were used in a naive Bayes classifier (R e1071). Through fastp at Q25 and MiXCR, TCRdb rebuilt clones from the public reads, retaining in-frame beta chains. One record per CDR3 amino acid sequence lists the most common genes and DNA. None of the V and J calls come from the authors' own analysis; TCRdb made them. For this sample the table gives some 500,000 distinct CDR3 sequences, of which under 15% were detected only once. Around 17% of the sample is held by the ten biggest clonotypes.

Relative to germline, V is 6 bases shorter and J is 6 bases shorter, with 24 bases between their ends. The CDR3 runs 17 residues from the cysteine to the phenylalanine. CDR3 DNA only is kept here, 51 bases in frame from base 1. For CDR1 and CDR2, the germline V gene (reference sequence) lists LNHDA and SQIVND. Many counts were recorded for this clonotype. What this receptor recognizes is not known. Base qualities were left out, and no much larger clone turns up one base away. A patient counted as having stable Graves' hyperthyroidism if no progression to ophthalmopathy occurred over 18 months of follow-up. Hyperthyroidism patients were newly diagnosed, had a disease duration of under 2 months, and were aged 18 to 65 years. Any patient with an uncontrolled infection, another autoimmune disease, pregnancy or lactation was excluded. Diagnoses were based on clinical symptoms, serum thyroxine and TRAb, thyroid ultrasound and orbital computed tomography. PBMCs were isolated from approximately 10 ml of fresh peripheral blood by Ficoll-Paque density gradient centrifugation. Total RNA was extracted with Trizol reagent, and quality was checked on an Agilent 2100 Bioanalyzer.

The rearrangement joined TRBV19 to TRBJ1-5; 5 matching bases give a weak D call of TRBD1. The sequence was collected from a woman in her late teens or twenties with Graves' hyperthyroidism. Source material: blood. The nucleotide sequence reads TGTGCCAGTAGCTTGGGACTGCGAGAAAGAAGCCTTCAGCCCCAGCATTTT. Translated, this is CASSLGLRERSLQPQHF.